This record concerns one TCR beta chain sequence. Antigen specificity is unknown. The library came from three nested PCR rounds adapted from ARM-PCR protocols. One entry per CDR3 protein, called by TCRdb with MiXCR from the multiplex PCR reads. The sample includes about 68,000 distinct CDR3 sequences, 50% to 60% of them seen just once. The germline V gene has CDR1 SEHNR and CDR2 FQNEAQ (reference sequence). This CDR3 spans 16 amino acids. Trimming left V 7 bases short and J 5 bases short, with 20 bases between. This specimen belongs to a study of tumor and adjacent non-tumor tissue in lung cancer. Study-level background: Histology: under 15 adenocarcinoma, a couple of squamous cell carcinoma, 1 small cell lung cancer. On average, productive TCRbeta reads reached roughly 4 million per sample.

RNA was extracted from bulk tissue without any cell sorting. General study findings and limits: Compared with tumor, normal lung showed significantly lower TCR diversity.

V is TRBV7-9 and J is TRBJ2-2; possible D gene TRBD1, 5 bases. Material: lung tumor tissue. The sequence came from a man aged 45-65 years with non-small cell lung cancer. In DNA form, the CDR3 reads TGTGCCAGCAACTTCTTCAGGGCATGGGAAACCGGGGAGCTGTTTTTT. Protein: CASNFFRAWETGELFF. Variable domain in full (rest from reference TRBV7-9 and TRBJ2-2): DTGVSQNPRHKITKRGQNVTFRCDPISEHNRLYWYRQTLGQGPEFLTYFQNEAQLEKSRLLSDRFSAERPKGSFSTLEIQRTEQGDSAMYLCASNFFRAWETGELFFGEGSRLTVL.